Each of the 11 T cell receptor beta chains below was sequenced from the same sample in a study of vaccination and CD4 T cells after COVID-19. Sample treatment: approximately nine-day PBMC culture with coronavirus spike peptide pools or control peptides (ViraFEST assay). The antigens these receptors bind are not known. The assay that was used to sequence DNA from cultured CD4+ T cells was the Oncomine TCR Beta short-read assay. TCRdb re-derived calls from the PCR reads in MiXCR, one entry per CDR3 protein. The data hold some 17,000 distinct CDR3 sequences, with more than 40% observed a single time. Sequencing used CD4+ T cells from blood, cultured in vitro, obtained after SARS-CoV-2 vaccination. These receptors were collected from a human donor who had recovered from COVID-19.

The chain employs TRBV11-1 and TRBJ1-1; D possibly corresponds to TRBD1 (5 bases). CDR1 is SGHAT, CDR2 FQDESV, per germline (reference sequence). Trimming took off 3 bases at V and 1 base at J, with 15 bases between the two ends. The CDR3 is 16 amino acids. CDR3 bases: TGTGCCAGCAGCTTGAGGAGGGGCATTCGGAACACTGAAGCTTTCTTT. Its translation is CASSLRRGIRNTEAFF.

This chain uses TRBV7-2 with TRBJ1-6; unclear D gene. Germline loops: CDR1 SGHTA, CDR2 FQGNSA. Trimming left V 2 bases short and J 15 bases short, with 17 bases between. This CDR3 is 14 amino acids long. The CDR3 spells CASSLLGGPLLLHF. The DNA for the CDR3 is TGTGCCAGCAGCTTATTGGGCGGTCCCTTGCTCCTCCACTTT.

J is TRBJ2-3 and V is TRBV7-2; possibly TRBD2 for D (6 bases). The CDR3 totals 17 residues. Trimming cost V 5 bases and J 1 base, with 19 bases left between them. Germline V gene lookup returns CDR1 SGHTA and CDR2 FQGNSA. The CDR3 loop is CASSPDLGGSGTDTQYF. CDR3 sequence (DNA): TGTGCCAGCAGCCCCGACCTCGGGGGATCAGGCACAGATACGCAGTATTTT.

The CDR3 region is CASSRDADTQYF. For the CDR3, the DNA is TGTGCCAGCAGCAGAGATGCAGATACGCAGTATTTT. The rearrangement joins TRBV7-9 to TRBJ2-3; D remains ambiguous. There are 12 residues in the CDR3. V shed 5 bases and J shed 4 bases, with 7 bases lying between them. The germline V gene has CDR1 SEHNR and CDR2 FQNEAQ (reference sequence).

V and J are TRBV2 and TRBJ1-5, with D possibly TRBD1 on 6 matching bases. V lost 7 bases to trimming and J lost 6 bases, with 19 bases between them. The CDR3 is 15 amino acids. Germline assignment: CDR1 SNHLY and CDR2 FYNNEI. DNA for the CDR3: TGTGCCAGCACTCCACGCCCAGGGGTGGGTCAGCCCCAGCATTTT. Encoded protein: CASTPRPGVGQPQHF. Looking up the rest from reference TRBV2 and TRBJ1-5 gives the full variable domain: EPEVTQTPSHQVTQMGQEVILRCVPISNHLYFYWYRQILGQKVEFLVSFYNNEISEKSEIFDDQFSVERPDGSNFTLKIRSTKLEDSAMYFCASTPRPGVGQPQHFGDGTRLSIL.

There are a few counts of this clonotype. V is TRBV7-2 and J is TRBJ2-5; 10 positions agree with TRBD2. V lost 5 bases and J lost 0; bases outside the gene matches: 3. The germline V gene encodes CDR1 SGHTA and CDR2 FQGNSA. There are 15 residues in the CDR3. The CDR3 nucleotides read TGTGCCAGCAGCGTAGGGACTAGCGACCAAGAGACCCAGTACTTC. Protein sequence: CASSVGTSDQETQYF.

The CDR3 DNA follows: TGTGCCAGCAGTGACGGGACAGGGCGCTTTGGGGAGACCCAGTACTTC. Translation gives CASSDGTGRFGETQYF. V usage is TRBV27 and J usage is TRBJ2-5; 9 nucleotides line up with TRBD1. The V gene end was trimmed by 5 bases and the J gene end by 5 bases; junction bases not matched to a gene: 12. Germline CDR1 reads MNHEY; CDR2 reads SMNVEV (reference sequence). There are 16 residues in the CDR3.

This clonotype occurred a few times. This chain links TRBV28 with TRBJ1-6, with D perhaps TRBD1 (6 bases). Germline V gives CDR1 MDHEN, CDR2 SYDVKM. V was shortened by 2 bases and J by 7 bases, with 12 bases between the two germline ends. CDR3 length: 15 amino acids. CDR3 protein: CASSLGGNSNSPLHF. The CDR3 DNA follows: TGTGCCAGCAGTTTAGGGGGCAATTCCAATTCACCCCTCCACTTT. The full variable domain, with the rest looked up from reference TRBV28 and TRBJ1-6, is DVKVTQSSRYLVKRTGEKVFLECVQDMDHENMFWYRQDPGLGLRLIYFSYDVKMKEKGDIPEGYSVSREKKERFSLILESASTNQTSMYLCASSLGGNSNSPLHFGNGTRLTVT.

The rearrangement links TRBV5-1 to TRBJ2-3, with D uncertain. CDR1 SGHRS and CDR2 YFSETQ come from the germline V gene. Trimming removed 0 bases at V and 4 bases at J, with 18 bases between. The CDR3 totals 17 residues. CDR3 sequence: CASSLESTVGFPDTQYF. CDR3 nucleotide sequence: TGCGCCAGCAGCTTGGAGTCTACCGTTGGTTTCCCAGATACGCAGTATTTT.

CDR3 bases: TGTGCCAGCAGTTACAGGAGGACAGGGGGGGCCTATGGCTACACCTTC. The encoded protein is CASSYRRTGGAYGYTF. This chain connects TRBV6-5 to TRBJ1-2, with 10 positions matching TRBD1. CDR3 length equals 16 residues. Germline CDR1 is MNHEY and CDR2 is SVGAGI. V lost 2 bases, J lost 4 bases, and 7 bases stayed unmatched.

This chain links TRBV28 with TRBJ2-3; 8 bases match TRBD2. With V trimmed by 4 bases and J by 1 base, 1 base remained unmatched. Germline V gene lookup returns CDR1 MDHEN and CDR2 SYDVKM. CDR3 length: 14 amino acids. The CDR3 sequence: CASSYSGGTDTQYF. In nucleotides, the CDR3 is TGTGCCAGCAGTTATAGCGGGGGCACAGATACGCAGTATTTT.